This T cell receptor (beta chain) was profiled in a study of ipilimumab plus nivolumab after autologous stem cell transplantation (dated by TCRdb to the early 2020s). About the investigation overall: A median of roughly 5 ipilimumab doses and under ten nivolumab doses was received by trial patients. The intent-to-treat population of the trial was made up of 30 to 40 patients. Patients in the myeloma cohort were either high-risk and transplant-naive or had relapsed within 3 years of a first autologous transplant. Patients with high-risk diffuse large B cell lymphoma, mature T cell lymphoma, or multiple myeloma undergoing autologous transplant were enrolled in the trial.

As concerns this clone: This clone's antigen is unknown. Base qualities are not provided; no much larger clone lies one nucleotide away.

Checkpoint therapy was initiated 14 to 28 days after autologous transplant, and ipilimumab was administered at 1 mg/kg intravenously on day 1 of selected weeks. Nivolumab was administered at 3 mg/kg intravenously on day 1 of weeks 1, 4, 7, 10, and every two weeks through week 26. This Phase Ib clinical trial tested ipilimumab plus nivolumab, a combined checkpoint inhibition, as consolidation after autologous stem cell transplantation. The research as a whole found: The authors concluded that, as post-transplant consolidation, combined checkpoint inhibition appeared tolerable. The authors stated that profiles of the T cell receptor repertoire, regulatory T cell phenotype and gut microbiota provided a biologic rationale for studying this approach further.

The CDR3 runs 13 amino acids, cysteine and phenylalanine included. The only DNA kept is the CDR3, 39 bases in frame from the first base. The germline ends are 9 bases apart after V is trimmed by 0 bases and J by 4 bases. CDR1 and CDR2 are drawn from the germline V gene (reference sequence): GTSNPN, SVGIG. Library preparation was by the immunoSEQ multiplex PCR assay. The table comes from immuneACCESS by way of TCRdb, which keeps in-frame sequences with V and J called. Part of the clones is missing from these tables; in studies checked, under half for an unresolved V gene and the rest for unknown reasons. A total of around 45,000 clones appear in this sample, around nine tenths of them only once. Approximately 0.8% of the sample goes to the ten largest clones.

Sequenced here: PBMCs, sampled in a trial of ipilimumab plus nivolumab as post-transplant consolidation. This TCR was sampled from a male donor with multiple myeloma. The chain uses TRBV30 and TRBJ1-1; TRBD1 is perhaps the D gene, given 5 matching bases. In nucleotide form, the sequence is TGTGCCTGGAGTGTCGGGGGATTCACTGAAGCTTTCTTT. Its product reads: CAWSVGGFTEAFF. Extended through the reference TRBV30 and TRBJ1-1 proteins, this CDR3 yields the full variable domain: SQTIHQWPATLVQPVGSPLSLECTVEGTSNPNLYWYRQAAGRGLQLLFYSVGIGQISSEVPQNLSASRPQDRQFILSSKKLLLSDSGFYLCAWSVGGFTEAFFGQGTRLTVV.